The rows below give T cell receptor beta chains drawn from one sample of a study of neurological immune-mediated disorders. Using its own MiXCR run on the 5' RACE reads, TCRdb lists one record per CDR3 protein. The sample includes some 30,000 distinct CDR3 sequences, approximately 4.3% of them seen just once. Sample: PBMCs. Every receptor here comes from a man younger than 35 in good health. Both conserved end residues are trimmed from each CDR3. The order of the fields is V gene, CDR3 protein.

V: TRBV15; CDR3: ATSRDRGSNQPQH
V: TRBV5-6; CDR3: ASSLWAGTSANQPQH
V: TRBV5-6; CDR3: ASSSWHGSYGYT
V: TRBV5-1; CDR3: ASSFQGNNSPLH
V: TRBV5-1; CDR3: ASSLPTTRTDTQC
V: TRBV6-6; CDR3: ASSYSGGDQPQH
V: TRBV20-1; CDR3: SARVGWQPQH
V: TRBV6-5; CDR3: ASNAQAAGEKLF
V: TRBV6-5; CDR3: ASSSRTGGNQPQH
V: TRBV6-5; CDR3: ASSYAGFMNTEAF
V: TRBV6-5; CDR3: ASSYSRRGGIDTQY
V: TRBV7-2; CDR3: ASSFISESYEQY
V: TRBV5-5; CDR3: ASSYRRHTEAF
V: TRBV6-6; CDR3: ASSTPKVQSNQPQH
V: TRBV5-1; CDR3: ASSLFPRGGADTQY